This entry is about one TCR beta chain. Its matching antigen is unknown. When the RNA was reverse transcribed, random hexamers were used with an input of roughly 0.5 to 1 ug. TCRdb called the immunoSEQ multiplex PCR reads again in MiXCR, with one record for every CDR3 protein. Of around 160,000 distinct CDR3 sequences listed, roughly 95% are singletons. Germline CDR1 is ENHRY and CDR2 is SYGVKD. The CDR3 is 14 residues long. The V end was cut by 10 bases, the J end by 2 bases, with 18 bases between. Sequencing of TCR beta covered CD8+ and CD4+ T cells obtained from blood. Relapsing-remitting disease, either stable or active, was present in the treatment-naive patients who were the multiple sclerosis controls. TEMRA cells were FACS-enriched, with CD8+ and CD4+ T cells isolated negatively. This sample stems from a study of CD8 T cells in Susac syndrome. Points from the study as a whole: As acknowledged by the study, its TCR sequencing and HLA analysis included a relatively small number of individuals.

This clonotype was obtained from a human donor with multiple sclerosis. The sample was CD4+ T cells from PBMCs. The J gene is TRBJ2-7, the V gene TRBV10-3; maybe TRBD2 (6 bases). This chain's CDR3 is CATTGVAGAYEQYF. In DNA form, the CDR3 reads TGTGCCACCACGGGAGTAGCCGGCGCCTACGAGCAGTACTTC.